This T cell receptor (beta chain) was recovered during a study of blood T cell repertoires in COVID-19. Overall study context: Spain, Italy and the United States supplied samples that represented acute and convalescent COVID-19. Nucleic acid was either cDNA or gDNA, and it came from T cells, B-cell-depleted T cells, or PBMCs.

Germline trimming cut 5 bases from V and 5 bases from J; bases unmatched to any gene: 10. The CDR3 has 16 amino acids. Germline CDR1 is LGHDT and CDR2 is YNNKEL (reference sequence). How the authors handled the data: Reference gene primer amplification yielded estimated nucleated cell counts. Sequencing used immunoSEQ multiplex PCR; TCRdb keeps in-frame clones, though not all of them. The V and J calls and clone size were taken over from that table, and D and trimming were inferred from the DNA. In the table there are some 130,000 clones, around 86% of which are singletons. This chain connects TRBV3-1 (or the pseudogene TRBV3-2) to TRBJ2-5; 11 nucleotides match TRBD2. The receptor was derived from a woman in her 50s who had recovered from COVID-19. Sequenced: peripheral blood. CDR3 DNA sequence: TGTGCCAGCAGCGCACAGACTAGCGGGGAGTGGGAGACCCAGTACTTC. Amino acids: CASSAQTSGEWETQYF.